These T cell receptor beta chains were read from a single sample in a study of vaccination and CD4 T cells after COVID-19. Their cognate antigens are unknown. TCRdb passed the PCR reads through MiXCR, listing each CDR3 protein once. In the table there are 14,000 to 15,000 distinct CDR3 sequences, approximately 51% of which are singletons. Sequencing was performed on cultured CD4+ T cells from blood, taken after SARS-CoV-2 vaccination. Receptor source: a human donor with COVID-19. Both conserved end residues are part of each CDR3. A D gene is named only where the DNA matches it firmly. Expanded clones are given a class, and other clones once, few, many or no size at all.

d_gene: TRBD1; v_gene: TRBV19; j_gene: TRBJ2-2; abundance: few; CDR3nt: TGTGCCAGTACCCGGATAGGGGGCGCAACCGGGGAGCTGTTTTTT; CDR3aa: CASTRIGGATGELFF
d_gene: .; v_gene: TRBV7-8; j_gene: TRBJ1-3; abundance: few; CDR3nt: TGTGCCAGCAGCTTAGTAGGCAGGGAAGGGAGCACCATATATTTT; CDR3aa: CASSLVGREGSTIYF
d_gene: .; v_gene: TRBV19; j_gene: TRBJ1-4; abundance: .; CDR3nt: TGTGCCAGTAGTACCCCCAAAGGCAACAATGAAAAACTGTTTTTT; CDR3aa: CASSTPKGNNEKLFF
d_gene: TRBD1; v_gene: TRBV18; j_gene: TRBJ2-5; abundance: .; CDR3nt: TGTGCCAGCTCACGGGGACAGAAAGAGACCCAGTACTTC; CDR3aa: CASSRGQKETQYF
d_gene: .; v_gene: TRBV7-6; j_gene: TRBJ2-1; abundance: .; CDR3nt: TGTGCCAGCAGCTCCTTGGGGCGTGGCTCCTACAATGAGCAGTTCTTC; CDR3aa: CASSSLGRGSYNEQFF
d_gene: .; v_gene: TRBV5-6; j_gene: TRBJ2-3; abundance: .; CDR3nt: TGTGCCAGCAGCTTGGCCCGAGGGGCCAGCACAGATACGCAGTATTTT; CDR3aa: CASSLARGASTDTQYF
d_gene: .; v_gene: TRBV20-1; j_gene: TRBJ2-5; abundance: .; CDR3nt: TGCAGTGCAGCCAAAGGGGTCCAAGAGACCCAGTACTTC; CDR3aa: CSAAKGVQETQYF
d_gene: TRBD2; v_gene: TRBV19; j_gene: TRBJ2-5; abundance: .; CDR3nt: TGTGCCAGTAGGACTAGCGGGGGCCAAGAGACCCAGTACTTC; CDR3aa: CASRTSGGQETQYF
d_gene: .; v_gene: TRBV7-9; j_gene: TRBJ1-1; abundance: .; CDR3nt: TGTGCCAGCAGCCGAGGGTCAAATTGGGGCACTGAAGCTTTCTTT; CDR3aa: CASSRGSNWGTEAFF
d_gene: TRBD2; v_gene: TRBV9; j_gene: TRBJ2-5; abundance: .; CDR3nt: TGTGCCAGCAGCGCCGGATCGGCGCGGGGGGGCTTTGAGACCCAGTACTTC; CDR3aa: CASSAGSARGGFETQYF
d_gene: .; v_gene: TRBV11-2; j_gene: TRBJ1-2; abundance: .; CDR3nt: TGTGCCAGCAGCCAGCACGGGGGGCTGCTCTATGGCTACACCTTC; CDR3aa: CASSQHGGLLYGYTF
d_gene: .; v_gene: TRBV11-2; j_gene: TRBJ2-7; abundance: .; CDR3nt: TGTGCCAGCAGAACGCCTCGGGGAAAGGCGGGGGAGCAGTACTTC; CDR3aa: CASRTPRGKAGEQYF
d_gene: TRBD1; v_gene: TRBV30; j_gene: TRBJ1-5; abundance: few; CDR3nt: TGTGCCTGGATGCACAGGGGTGACAATCAGCCCCAGCATTTT; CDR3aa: CAWMHRGDNQPQHF
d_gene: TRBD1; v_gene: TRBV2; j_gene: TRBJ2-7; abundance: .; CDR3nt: TGTGCCAGCAGGGGGGACAGTTCCTACGAGCAGTACTTC; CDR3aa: CASRGDSSYEQYF
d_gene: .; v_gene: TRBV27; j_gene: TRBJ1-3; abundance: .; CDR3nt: TGTGCCAGCAGTTTAACCAGGGTTGCAAACACCATATATTTT; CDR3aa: CASSLTRVANTIYF
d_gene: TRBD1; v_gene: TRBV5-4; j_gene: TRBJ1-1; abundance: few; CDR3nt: TGTGCCAGCAGCACACCGGACAGGGGGTTGACTGAAGCTTTCTTT; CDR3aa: CASSTPDRGLTEAFF
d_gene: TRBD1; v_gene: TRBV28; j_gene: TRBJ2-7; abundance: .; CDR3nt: TGTGCCAGCAGTCCGGGACAGGGGTGGGGGTACGAGCAGTACTTC; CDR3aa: CASSPGQGWGYEQYF
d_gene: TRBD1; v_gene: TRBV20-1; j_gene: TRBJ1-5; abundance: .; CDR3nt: TGCAGTGCTCGCTCAGGGGGCTTTGTACAGCCCCAGCATTTT; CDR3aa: CSARSGGFVQPQHF
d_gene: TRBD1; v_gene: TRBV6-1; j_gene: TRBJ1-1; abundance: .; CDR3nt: TGTGCCAGCAGTGAAAGACAGGGGATCTTTGGCACTGAAGCTTTCTTT; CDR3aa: CASSERQGIFGTEAFF
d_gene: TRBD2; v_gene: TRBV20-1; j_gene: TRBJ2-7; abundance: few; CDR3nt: TGCAGTGCTAGAGATCGGGTGGGCGGGAGAGAGCAGTACTTC; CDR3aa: CSARDRVGGREQYF
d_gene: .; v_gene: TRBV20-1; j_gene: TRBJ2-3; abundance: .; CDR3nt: TGCAGTGCTAGAGGTGGGGCAGGTAGCACAGATACGCAGTATTTT; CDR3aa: CSARGGAGSTDTQYF
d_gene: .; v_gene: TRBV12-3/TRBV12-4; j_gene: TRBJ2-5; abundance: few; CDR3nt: TGTGCCAGCAGTCGACTGCTAGAGACCCAGTACTTC; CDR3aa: CASSRLLETQYF
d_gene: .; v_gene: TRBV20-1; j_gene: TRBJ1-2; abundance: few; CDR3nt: TGCAGTGCTCACCCCGGGGACTATGGCTACACCTTC; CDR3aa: CSAHPGDYGYTF
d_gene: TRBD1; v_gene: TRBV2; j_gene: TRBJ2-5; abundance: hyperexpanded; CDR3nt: TGTGCCAGCAGTGAAGCGGACAGGGAAGAGACCCAGTACTTC; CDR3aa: CASSEADREETQYF
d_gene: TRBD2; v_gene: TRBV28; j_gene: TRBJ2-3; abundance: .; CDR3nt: TGTGCCGGCTCCGGGACTAGCGCGTTCGAAGATACGCAGTATTTT; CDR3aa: CAGSGTSAFEDTQYF
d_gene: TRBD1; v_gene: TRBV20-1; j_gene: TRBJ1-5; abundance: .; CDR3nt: TGCAGTGCTAGAGATTCTGGGACAGGGGTGGTTCAGCCCCAGCATTTT; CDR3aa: CSARDSGTGVVQPQHF
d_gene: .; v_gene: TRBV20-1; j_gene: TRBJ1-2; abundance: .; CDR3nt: TGCAGTGTGTGGGGGGGCAGCTATGGCTACACCTTC; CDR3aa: CSVWGGSYGYTF
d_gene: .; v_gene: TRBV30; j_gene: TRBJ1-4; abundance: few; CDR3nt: TGTGCCTGGAGTTCCGGGGCCAGACGGCTGTTTTTT; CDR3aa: CAWSSGARRLFF
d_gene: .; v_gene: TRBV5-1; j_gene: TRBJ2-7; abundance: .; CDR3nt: TGCGCCAGCAGTTCCGAAAGGGACTACGAGCAGTACTTC; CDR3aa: CASSSERDYEQYF
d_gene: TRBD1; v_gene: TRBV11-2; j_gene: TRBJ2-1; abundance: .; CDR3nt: TGTGCCAGCAGCGCCACAGGGGGGTCCTACAATGAGCAGTTCTTC; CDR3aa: CASSATGGSYNEQFF
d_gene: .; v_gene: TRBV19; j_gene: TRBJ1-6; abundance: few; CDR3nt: TGTGCCAGTAGTCCAGAGGCCGGGCCAGGGAGAAATAATTCACCCCTCCACTTT; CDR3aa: CASSPEAGPGRNNSPLHF
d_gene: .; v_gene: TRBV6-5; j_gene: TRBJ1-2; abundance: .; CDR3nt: TGTGCCAGCAGTTTAAAGGGCAATCGGGACTATGGCTACACCTTC; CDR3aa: CASSLKGNRDYGYTF
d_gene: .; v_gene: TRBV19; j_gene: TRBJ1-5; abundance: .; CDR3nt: TGTGCCAGTAGTCCCTGGGGACAAACCAGAGGCAATCAGCCCCAGCATTTT; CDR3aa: CASSPWGQTRGNQPQHF
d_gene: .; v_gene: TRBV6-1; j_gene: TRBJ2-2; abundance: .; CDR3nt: TGTGCCAGCAGAGGGGTCCGGGACACCGGGGAGCTGTTTTTT; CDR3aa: CASRGVRDTGELFF
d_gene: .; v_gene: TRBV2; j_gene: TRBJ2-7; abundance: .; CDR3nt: TGTGCCAGCAGTGGGGACGGATACGAGCAGTACTTC; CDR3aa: CASSGDGYEQYF
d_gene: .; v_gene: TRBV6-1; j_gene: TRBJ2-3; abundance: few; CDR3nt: TGTGCCAGCATCCATCGGGGGCTCTCAGATACGCAGTATTTT; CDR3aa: CASIHRGLSDTQYF
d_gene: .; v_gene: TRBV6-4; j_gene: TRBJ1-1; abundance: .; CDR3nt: TGTGCCAGCAGTGGGGCACCTAGGAACACTGAAGCTTTCTTT; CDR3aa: CASSGAPRNTEAFF
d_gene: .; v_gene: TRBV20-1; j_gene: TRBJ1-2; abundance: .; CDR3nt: TGCAGTGCCACCCGGGACACCTATGGCTACACCTTC; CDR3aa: CSATRDTYGYTF
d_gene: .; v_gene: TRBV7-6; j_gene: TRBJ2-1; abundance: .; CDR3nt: TGTGCCAGCAGCTTAGGGGGAGGCAGGGGGTACAATGAGCAGTTCTTC; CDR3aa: CASSLGGGRGYNEQFF
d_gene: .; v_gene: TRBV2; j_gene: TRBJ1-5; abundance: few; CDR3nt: TGTGCCAGCAGTGAATCGGGCAGGGCTGGCAATCAGCCCCAGCATTTT; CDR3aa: CASSESGRAGNQPQHF
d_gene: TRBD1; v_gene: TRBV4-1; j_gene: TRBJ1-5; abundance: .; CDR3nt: TGCGCCAGCAGCCTGGGACAGCTCAATCAGCCCCAGCATTTT; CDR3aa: CASSLGQLNQPQHF
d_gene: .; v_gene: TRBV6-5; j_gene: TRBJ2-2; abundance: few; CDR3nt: TGTGCCAGCAGTTACTCGAACAGGGGGGGAACCGGGGAGCTGTTTTTT; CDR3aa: CASSYSNRGGTGELFF
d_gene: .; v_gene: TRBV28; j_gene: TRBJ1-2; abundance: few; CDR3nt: TGTGCCACCAAAGACACATACTATGGCTACACCTTC; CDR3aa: CATKDTYYGYTF
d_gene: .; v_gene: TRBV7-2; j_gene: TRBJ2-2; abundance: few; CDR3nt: TGTGCCAGCGGCACGAGGGCCGGGGAGCTGTTTTTT; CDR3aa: CASGTRAGELFF
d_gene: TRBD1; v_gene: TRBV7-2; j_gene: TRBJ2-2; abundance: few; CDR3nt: TGTGCCAGCAGCGCGCGACAGGGAGTCGGGGAGCTGTTTTTT; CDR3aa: CASSARQGVGELFF
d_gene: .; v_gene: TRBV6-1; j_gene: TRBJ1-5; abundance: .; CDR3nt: TGTGCCAGCACCCCAGCAGGTCGTCAGCCCCAGCATTTT; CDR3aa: CASTPAGRQPQHF
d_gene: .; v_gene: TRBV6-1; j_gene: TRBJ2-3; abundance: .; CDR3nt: TGTGCCAGCAGTGACCTCTCAGGGGCCGCTGGGGATACGCAGTATTTT; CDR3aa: CASSDLSGAAGDTQYF
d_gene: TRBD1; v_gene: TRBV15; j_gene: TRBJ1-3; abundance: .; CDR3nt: TGTGCCACGACTACAGGGGACCTCTCTGGAAACACCATATATTTT; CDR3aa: CATTTGDLSGNTIYF
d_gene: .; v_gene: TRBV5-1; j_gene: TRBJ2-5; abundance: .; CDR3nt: TGCGCCAGCAGCTTGGTACAGCTGGGGGACCAGTACTTC; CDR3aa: CASSLVQLGDQYF
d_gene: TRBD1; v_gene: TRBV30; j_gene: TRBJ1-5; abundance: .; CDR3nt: TGTGCCTGGAGTGCGGGACAGGGTGTGGCCCAGCATTTT; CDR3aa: CAWSAGQGVAQHF
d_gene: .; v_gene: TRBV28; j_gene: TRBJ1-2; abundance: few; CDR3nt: TGTGCCAGCAGTCCCAACCGCCTTGGCTACACCTTC; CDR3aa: CASSPNRLGYTF